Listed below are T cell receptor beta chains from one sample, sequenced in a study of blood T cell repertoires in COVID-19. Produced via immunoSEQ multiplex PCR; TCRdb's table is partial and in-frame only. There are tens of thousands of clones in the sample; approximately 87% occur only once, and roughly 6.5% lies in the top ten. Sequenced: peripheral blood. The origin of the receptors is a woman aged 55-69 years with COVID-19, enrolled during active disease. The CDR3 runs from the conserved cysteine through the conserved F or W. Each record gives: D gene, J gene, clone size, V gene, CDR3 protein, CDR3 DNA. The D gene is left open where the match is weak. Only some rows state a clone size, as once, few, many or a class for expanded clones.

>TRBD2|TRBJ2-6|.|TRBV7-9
CASSLGLAGISGANVLTF
TGTGCCAGCAGCTTAGGACTAGCGGGTATCTCTGGGGCCAACGTCCTGACTTTC
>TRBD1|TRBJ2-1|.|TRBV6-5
CASRRDRGPNNEQFF
TGTGCCAGCAGACGCGACAGGGGGCCTAACAATGAGCAGTTCTTC
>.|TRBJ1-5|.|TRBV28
CASSAYGLEPQHF
TGTGCCAGCAGTGCCTACGGACTAGAACCCCAGCATTTT
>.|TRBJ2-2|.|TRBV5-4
CASSLDRAGELFF
TGTGCCAGCAGCTTGGACCGCGCCGGGGAGCTGTTTTTT
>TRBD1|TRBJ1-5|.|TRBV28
CASRLRGLWNQPQHF
TGTGCCAGCAGGTTAAGGGGGCTCTGGAATCAGCCCCAGCATTTT
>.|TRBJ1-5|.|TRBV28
CASSLLRAGRFKLSNQPQHF
TGTGCCAGCAGTTTGTTGCGTGCAGGCCGTTTTAAACTTAGCAATCAGCCCCAGCATTTT
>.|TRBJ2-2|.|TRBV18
CASSPAQGTGELFF
TGTGCCAGCTCACCCGCTCAGGGCACCGGGGAGCTGTTTTTT
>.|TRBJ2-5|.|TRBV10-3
CAISEAGETQYF
TGTGCCATCAGTGAAGCGGGAGAGACCCAGTACTTC
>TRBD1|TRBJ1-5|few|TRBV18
CASSPPGQGAGQPQHF
TGTGCCAGCTCACCACCTGGACAGGGGGCAGGTCAGCCCCAGCATTTT
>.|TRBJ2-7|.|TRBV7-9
CASSFRTFWYF
TGTGCCAGCAGCTTCAGGACATTTTGGTACTTC
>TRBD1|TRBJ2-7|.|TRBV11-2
CASSFGGTGEAYEQYF
TGTGCCAGCAGCTTTGGGGGGACAGGGGAGGCCTACGAGCAGTACTTC
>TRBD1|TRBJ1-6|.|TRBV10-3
CATGQGLESPLHF
TGTGCCACCGGACAGGGCCTAGAGTCACCCCTCCACTTT
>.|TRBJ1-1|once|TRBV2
CASSLLTEAFF
TGTGCCAGCAGCCTCCTTACTGAAGCTTTCTTT
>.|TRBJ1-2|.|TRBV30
CAWTFKGNGYTF
TGTGCCTGGACCTTTAAGGGGAATGGCTACACCTTC
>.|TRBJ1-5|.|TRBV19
CASSMFRTAGIQPQHF
TGTGCCAGTAGTATGTTTCGGACAGCGGGGATTCAGCCCCAGCATTTT
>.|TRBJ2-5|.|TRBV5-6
CASSLALPDSEQETQYF
TGTGCCAGCAGCTTGGCCTTGCCCGACAGCGAACAAGAGACCCAGTACTTC
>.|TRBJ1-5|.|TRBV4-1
CASSQEGGFLNQPQHF
TGCGCCAGCAGCCAAGAGGGAGGTTTTCTCAATCAGCCCCAGCATTTT
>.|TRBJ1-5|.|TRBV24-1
CATSNDGSKPQHF
TGTGCCACCTCTAATGATGGTTCCAAGCCCCAGCATTTT
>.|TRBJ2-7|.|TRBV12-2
CASRSGPHPLVSYEQYF
TGTGCAAGTCGAAGCGGGCCTCACCCTCTGGTCTCCTACGAGCAGTACTTC
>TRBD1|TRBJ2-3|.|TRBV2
CASRDRGGSDTQYF
TGTGCCAGCAGGGACAGGGGAGGATCAGATACGCAGTATTTT
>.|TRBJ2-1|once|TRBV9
CASSADSSVSYNEQFF
TGTGCCAGCAGCGCGGACAGTTCTGTCTCCTACAATGAGCAGTTCTTC
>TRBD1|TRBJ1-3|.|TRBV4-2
CASSQRKTGAGNTIYF
TGTGCCAGCAGCCAAAGAAAAACAGGGGCTGGAAACACCATATATTTT
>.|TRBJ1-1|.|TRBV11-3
CASSIQSEAFF
TGTGCCAGCAGCATTCAGTCTGAAGCTTTCTTT
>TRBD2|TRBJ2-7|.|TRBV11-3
CASSQMLAGTYEQYF
TGTGCCAGCAGCCAAATGCTAGCGGGAACCTACGAGCAGTACTTC
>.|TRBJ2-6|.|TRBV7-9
CASSTTGQGTHGANVLTF
TGTGCCAGCAGCACAACCGGCCAGGGTACACACGGGGCCAACGTCCTGACTTTC
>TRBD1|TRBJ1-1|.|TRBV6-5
CASRGQAGTEAFF
TGTGCCAGCAGGGGACAGGCGGGCACTGAAGCTTTCTTT
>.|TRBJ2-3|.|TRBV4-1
CASSQHTDTQYF
TGCGCCAGCAGCCAACACACAGATACGCAGTATTTT